This T cell receptor beta chain was profiled in a study of CD8 T cells in ankylosing spondylitis. TCRdb reanalysed the 5' RACE reads using MiXCR and keeps one entry per CDR3 protein. The repertoire has under 950,000 distinct CDR3 sequences, around 20% of them found once; the top ten carry 15% to 20%. The study, taken as a whole, reports: In reactive arthritis synovial fluid and blood, some motif variants had been reported before. Ankylosing spondylitis blood seemed to carry a telltale TCR beta motif made of several highly homologous variants. There was reportedly significant enrichment of clones that were disease-linked in matched ankylosing spondylitis synovial fluid.

The CDR3 is 13 residues long. V lost 3 bases and J 4 bases, leaving 8 bases between the germline ends. Germline lookup yields CDR1 MNHEY and CDR2 SVGAGI. There are a few counts of this clonotype. The antigen is not known. The receptor comes from a male donor with ankylosing spondylitis. Sequenced: blood, either unsorted or a sorted T cell fraction (not recorded which). The chain uses TRBV6-5 and TRBJ2-3, with D possibly matching TRBD2 (5 bases). Written as DNA, the CDR3 is TGTGCCAGCAGTTATAAGGAGGCAGATACGCAGTATTTT. Its translation is CASSYKEADTQYF.